This T cell receptor (beta chain) was captured in a study of shared clonotypes between healthy human individuals. Study-wide findings and caveats: Sampling covered nothing but blood. Tissue TCR repertoires likely differ from those found in blood.

The CDR3 is 14 amino acids. Germline CDR1 and CDR2: MNHNS and SASEGT. J lost 2 bases, V lost 10 bases, and 8 bases had no gene match. The sample holds one count of this clone. Its antigen is still unknown. The protocol was immunoSEQ multiplex PCR, while the TCRdb copy is restricted to in-frame clones and leaves out a portion. The sample holds around 1.1 million clones, approximately 80% seen once. The sample was memory CD4+ T cells from PBMCs. Specified subset: CD45RA-negative fraction. The receptor was derived from a young man in good health. Some clones in this sample may be carry-over from other donors' samples. V usage is TRBV6-1 and J usage is TRBJ2-3, with 8 bases matching TRBD1. The CDR3 nucleotides are TGTGCCACACTCCTGGGACAGGACACAGATACGCAGTATTTT. Translation gives CATLLGQDTDTQYF.